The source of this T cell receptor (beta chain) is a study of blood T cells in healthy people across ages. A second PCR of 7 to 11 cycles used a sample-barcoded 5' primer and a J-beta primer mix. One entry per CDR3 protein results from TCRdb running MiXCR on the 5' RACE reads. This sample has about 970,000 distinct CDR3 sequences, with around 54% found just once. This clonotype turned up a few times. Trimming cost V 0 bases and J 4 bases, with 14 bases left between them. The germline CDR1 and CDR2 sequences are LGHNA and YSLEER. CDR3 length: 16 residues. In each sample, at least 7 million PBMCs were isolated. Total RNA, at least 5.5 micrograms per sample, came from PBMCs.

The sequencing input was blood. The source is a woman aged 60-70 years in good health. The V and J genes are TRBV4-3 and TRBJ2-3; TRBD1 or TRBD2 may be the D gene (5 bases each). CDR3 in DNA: TGCGCCAGCAGCCAAGATCTGGGGCTAGCAGCAGATACGCAGTATTTT. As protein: CASSQDLGLAADTQYF.